The following is a T cell receptor (beta chain) sequence with its context. This specimen comes from a study of blood T cell repertoires in COVID-19. Clones were sequenced by immunoSEQ multiplex PCR, and TCRdb holds only the in-frame ones, with some missing. The table has just under 80,000 clones, more than 80% seen once. The germline CDR1 and CDR2 sequences are KGHDR and SFDVKD. Trimming shortened V by 10 bases and J by 1 base, and 12 bases separated the two germline ends. This CDR3 is built from 13 residues. The sequenced material came from peripheral blood. This sequence was found in an older woman with acute or convalescent COVID-19. V usage is TRBV24-1 and J usage is TRBJ1-1, with D possibly TRBD1 on 6 matching bases. DNA of the CDR3: TGTGCCACTCGACAGGCCCCGAACACTGAAGCTTTCTTT. The encoded protein is CATRQAPNTEAFF.